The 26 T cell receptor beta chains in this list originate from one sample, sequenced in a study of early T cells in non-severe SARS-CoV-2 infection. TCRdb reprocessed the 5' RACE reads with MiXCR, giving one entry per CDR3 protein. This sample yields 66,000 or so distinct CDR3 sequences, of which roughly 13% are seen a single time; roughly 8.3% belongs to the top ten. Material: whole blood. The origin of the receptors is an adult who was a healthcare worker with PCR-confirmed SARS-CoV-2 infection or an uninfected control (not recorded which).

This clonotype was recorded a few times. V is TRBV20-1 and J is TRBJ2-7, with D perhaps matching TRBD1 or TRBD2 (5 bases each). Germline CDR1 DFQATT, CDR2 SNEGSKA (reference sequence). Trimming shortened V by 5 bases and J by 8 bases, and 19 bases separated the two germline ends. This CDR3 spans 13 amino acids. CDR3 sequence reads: CSALPGPSGQQYF. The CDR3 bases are TGCAGTGCTCTCCCGGGACCGAGTGGGCAGCAGTACTTC.

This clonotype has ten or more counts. This CDR3 is CSVELTGEFAYEQYF. In nucleotides, the CDR3 is TGCAGCGTTGAGTTAACAGGGGAGTTTGCCTACGAGCAGTACTTC. The rearrangement uses TRBV29-1 and TRBJ2-7; 7 bases line up with TRBD1. Trimming took 3 bases from V and 2 from J; bases not matched to a gene: 10. This CDR3 spans 15 amino acids. From germline, CDR1 is SQVTM and CDR2 ANQGSEA.

The CDR3 nucleotides read TGTGCCAGCAGCAGATCGGACAGTATATCCGAGGGGGGCTACACCTTC. It is translated as CASSRSDSISEGGYTF. The chain carries TRBV11-2 and TRBJ1-2; D perhaps matches TRBD1 (6 bases). CDR3 length equals 16 residues. Germline V gene data show CDR1 as SGHAT and CDR2 as FQNNGV. With 5 bases removed from V and 8 bases from J, the gap between germline ends came to 24 bases.

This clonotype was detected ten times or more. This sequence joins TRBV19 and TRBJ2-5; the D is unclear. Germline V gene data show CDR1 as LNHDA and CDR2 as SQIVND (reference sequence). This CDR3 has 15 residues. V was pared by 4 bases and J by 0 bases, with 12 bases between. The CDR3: CASSTSENHQETQYF. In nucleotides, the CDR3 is TGTGCCAGTAGTACGTCAGAGAACCACCAAGAGACCCAGTACTTC.

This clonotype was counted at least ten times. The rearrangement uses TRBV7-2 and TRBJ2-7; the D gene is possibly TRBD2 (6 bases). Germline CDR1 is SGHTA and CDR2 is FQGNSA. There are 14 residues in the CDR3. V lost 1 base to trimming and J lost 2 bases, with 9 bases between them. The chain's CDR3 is CASSLVRGTYEQYF. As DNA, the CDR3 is TGTGCCAGCAGCTTAGTACGGGGGACCTACGAGCAGTACTTC.

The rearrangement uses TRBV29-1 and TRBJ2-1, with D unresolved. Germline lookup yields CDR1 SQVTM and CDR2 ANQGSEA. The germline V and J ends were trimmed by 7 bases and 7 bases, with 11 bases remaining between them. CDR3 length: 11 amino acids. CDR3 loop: CSAELKNEQFF. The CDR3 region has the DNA TGCAGCGCCGAACTTAAAAATGAGCAGTTCTTC.

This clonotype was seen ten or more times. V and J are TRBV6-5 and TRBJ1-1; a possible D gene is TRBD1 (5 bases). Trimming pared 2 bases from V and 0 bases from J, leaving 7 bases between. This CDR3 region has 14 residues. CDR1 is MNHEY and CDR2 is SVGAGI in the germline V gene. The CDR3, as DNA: TGTGCCAGCAGTTACGGGACGGTGAACACTGAAGCTTTCTTT. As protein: CASSYGTVNTEAFF.

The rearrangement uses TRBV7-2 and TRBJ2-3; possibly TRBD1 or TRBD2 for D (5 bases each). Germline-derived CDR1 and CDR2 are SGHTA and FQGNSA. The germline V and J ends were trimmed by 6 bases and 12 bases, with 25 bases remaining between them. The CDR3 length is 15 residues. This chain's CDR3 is CASRHNRDPTTAQYF. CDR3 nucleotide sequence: TGTGCCAGCAGACACAACCGGGACCCAACGACTGCACAGTATTTT.

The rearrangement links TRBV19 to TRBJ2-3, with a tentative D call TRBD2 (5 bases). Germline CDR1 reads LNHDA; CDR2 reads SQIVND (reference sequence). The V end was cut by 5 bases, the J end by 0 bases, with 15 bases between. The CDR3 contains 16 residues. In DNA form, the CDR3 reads TGTGCCAGTAGTCTCGGAGGTCGCCCTAGCACAGATACGCAGTATTTT. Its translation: CASSLGGRPSTDTQYF.

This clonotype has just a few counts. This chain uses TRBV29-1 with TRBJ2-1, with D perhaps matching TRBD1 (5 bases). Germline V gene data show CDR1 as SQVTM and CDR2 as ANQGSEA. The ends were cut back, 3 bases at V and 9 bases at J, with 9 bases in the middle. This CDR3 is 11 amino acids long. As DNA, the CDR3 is TGCAGCGTTGATCAGGGCCCTGAGCAGTTCTTC. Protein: CSVDQGPEQFF.

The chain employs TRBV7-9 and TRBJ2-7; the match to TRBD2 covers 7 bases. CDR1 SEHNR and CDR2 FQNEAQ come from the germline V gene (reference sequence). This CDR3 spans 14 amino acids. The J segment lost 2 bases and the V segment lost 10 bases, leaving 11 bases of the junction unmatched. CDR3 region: CATEVAGAPYEQYF. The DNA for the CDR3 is TGTGCCACCGAGGTAGCGGGTGCTCCCTACGAGCAGTACTTC.

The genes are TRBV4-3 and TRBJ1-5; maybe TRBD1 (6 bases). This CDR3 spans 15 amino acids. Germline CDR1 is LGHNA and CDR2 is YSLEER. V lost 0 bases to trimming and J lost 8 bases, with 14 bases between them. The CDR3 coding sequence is TGCGCCAGCAGCCAAGATCTACAGGGATGGGAGCCCCAGCATTTT. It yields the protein CASSQDLQGWEPQHF.

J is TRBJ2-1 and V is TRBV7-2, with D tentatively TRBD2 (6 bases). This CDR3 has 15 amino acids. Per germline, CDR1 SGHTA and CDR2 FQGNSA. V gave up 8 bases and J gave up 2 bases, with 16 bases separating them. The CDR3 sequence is CASSLRESPYNEQFF. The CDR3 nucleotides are TGTGCCAGCTCTCTTCGGGAGTCCCCCTACAATGAGCAGTTCTTC.

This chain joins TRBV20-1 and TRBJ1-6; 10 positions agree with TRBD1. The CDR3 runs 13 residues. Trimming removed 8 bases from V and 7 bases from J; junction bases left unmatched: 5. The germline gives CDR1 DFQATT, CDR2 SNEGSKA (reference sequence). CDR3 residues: CSLTGGANSPLHF. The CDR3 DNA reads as TGCAGTTTGACAGGGGGCGCGAATTCACCCCTCCACTTT.

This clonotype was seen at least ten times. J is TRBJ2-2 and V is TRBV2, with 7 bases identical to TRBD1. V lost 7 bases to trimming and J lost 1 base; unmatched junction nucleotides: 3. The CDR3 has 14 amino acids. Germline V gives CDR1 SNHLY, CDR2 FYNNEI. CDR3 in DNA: TGTGCCAGCAAGACAGGGCGGAACACCGGGGAGCTGTTTTTT. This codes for CASKTGRNTGELFF.

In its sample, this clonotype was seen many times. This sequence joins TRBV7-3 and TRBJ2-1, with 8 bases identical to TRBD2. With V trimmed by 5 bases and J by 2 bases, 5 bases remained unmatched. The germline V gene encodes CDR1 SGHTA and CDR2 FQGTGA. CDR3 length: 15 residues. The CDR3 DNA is TGTGCCAGCAGCCGCACAGCGGGGGCCTACAATGAGCAGTTCTTC. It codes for CASSRTAGAYNEQFF. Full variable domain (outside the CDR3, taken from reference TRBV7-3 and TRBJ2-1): GAGVSQTPSNKVTEKGKYVELRCDPISGHTALYWYRQSLGQGPEFLIYFQGTGAADDSGLPNDRFFAVRPEGSVSTLKIQRTERGDSAVYLCASSRTAGAYNEQFFGPGTRLTVL.

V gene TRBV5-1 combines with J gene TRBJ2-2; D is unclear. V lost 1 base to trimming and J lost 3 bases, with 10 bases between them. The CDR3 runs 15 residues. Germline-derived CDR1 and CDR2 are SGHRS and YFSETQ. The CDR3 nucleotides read TGCGCCAGCAGCTTGTACAGCGCTGACACCGGGGAGCTGTTTTTT. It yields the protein CASSLYSADTGELFF.

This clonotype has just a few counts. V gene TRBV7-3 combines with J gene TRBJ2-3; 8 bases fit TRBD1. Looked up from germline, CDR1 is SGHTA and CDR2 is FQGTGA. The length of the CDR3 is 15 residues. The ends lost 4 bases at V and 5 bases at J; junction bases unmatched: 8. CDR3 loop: CASSSRQGWQDTQYF. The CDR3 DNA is TGTGCCAGCAGCTCGAGACAGGGGTGGCAAGATACGCAGTATTTT.

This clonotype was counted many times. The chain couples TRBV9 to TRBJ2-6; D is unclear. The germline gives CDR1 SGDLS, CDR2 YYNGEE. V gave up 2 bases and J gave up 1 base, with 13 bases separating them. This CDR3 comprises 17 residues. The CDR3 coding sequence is TGTGCCAGCAGCGTGGATCTTAAACCGTCTGGGGCCAACGTCCTGACTTTC. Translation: CASSVDLKPSGANVLTF.

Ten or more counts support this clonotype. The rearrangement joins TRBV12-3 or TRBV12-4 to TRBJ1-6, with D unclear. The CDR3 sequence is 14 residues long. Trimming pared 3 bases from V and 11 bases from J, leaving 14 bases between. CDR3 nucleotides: TGTGCCAGCAGTTTGCGGGCCGATTCGACACCCCTCCACTTT. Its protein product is CASSLRADSTPLHF.

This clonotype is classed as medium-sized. The CDR3 reads CASSYNYNSPLHF. The CDR3 DNA reads TGTGCCAGCAGTTACAACTATAATTCACCCCTCCACTTT. This chain connects TRBV6-2 or TRBV6-3 to TRBJ1-6, with D unclear. V lost 2 bases to trimming and J lost 3 bases, with 2 bases between them. The germline CDR1 and CDR2 sequences are MNHEY and SVGEGT. The CDR3 length is 13 residues.

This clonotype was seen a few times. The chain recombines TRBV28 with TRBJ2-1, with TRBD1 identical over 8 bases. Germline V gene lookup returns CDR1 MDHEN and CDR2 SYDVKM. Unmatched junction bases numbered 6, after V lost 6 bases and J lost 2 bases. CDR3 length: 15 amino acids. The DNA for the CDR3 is TGTGCCAGCAGCCCTGACAGGGGAGCCTACAATGAGCAGTTCTTC. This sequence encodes CASSPDRGAYNEQFF.

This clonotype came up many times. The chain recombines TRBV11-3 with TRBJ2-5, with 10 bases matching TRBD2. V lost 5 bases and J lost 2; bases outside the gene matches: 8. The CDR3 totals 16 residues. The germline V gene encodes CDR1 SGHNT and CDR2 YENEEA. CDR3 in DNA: TGTGCCAGCAGCCTAGGACTAGCGGCTGATCAAGAGACCCAGTACTTC. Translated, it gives CASSLGLAADQETQYF.

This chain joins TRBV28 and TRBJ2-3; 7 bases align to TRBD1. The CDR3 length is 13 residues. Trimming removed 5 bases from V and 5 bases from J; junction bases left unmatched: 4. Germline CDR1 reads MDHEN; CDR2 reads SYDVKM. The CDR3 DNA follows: TGTGCCAGCAGTGTAGGGGGCAGAGATACGCAGTATTTT. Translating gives CASSVGGRDTQYF.

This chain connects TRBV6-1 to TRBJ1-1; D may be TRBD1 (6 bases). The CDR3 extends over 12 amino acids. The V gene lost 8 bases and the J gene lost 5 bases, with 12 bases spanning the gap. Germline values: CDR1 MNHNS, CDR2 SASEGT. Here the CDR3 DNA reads TGTGCCAGCGGGAACAGGGTAACTGAAGCTTTCTTT. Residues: CASGNRVTEAFF.

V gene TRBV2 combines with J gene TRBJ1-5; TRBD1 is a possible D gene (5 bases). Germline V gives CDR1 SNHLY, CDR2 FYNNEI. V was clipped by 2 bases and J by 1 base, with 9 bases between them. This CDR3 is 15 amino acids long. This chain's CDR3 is CASSEWDGSNQPQHF. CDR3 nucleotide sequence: TGTGCCAGCAGTGAATGGGACGGAAGCAATCAGCCCCAGCATTTT.